Below are 31 T cell receptor beta chains sequenced from a single sample in a study of T cells after yellow fever vaccination. TCRdb recomputed calls from the 5' RACE reads with MiXCR, one row per CDR3 protein. Of about 500,000 distinct CDR3 sequences listed, roughly a sixth were seen once; the top ten hold 17%. The source material was PBMCs, sampled about 5 days after the first yellow fever vaccination. Receptors were obtained from a man younger than 30 who received the YFV17D yellow fever vaccine.

This clonotype has only one observation. The gene calls are TRBV7-9 and TRBJ2-2; D is undetermined. Germline V gene data show CDR1 as SEHNR and CDR2 as FQNEAQ (reference sequence). V lost 5 bases to trimming and J lost 8 bases, with 12 bases between them. The CDR3 loop spans 13 amino acids. The CDR3 DNA is TGTGCCAGCAGCCGAAATGCCAGGGGGGAGCTGTTTTTT. Protein product: CASSRNARGELFF.

The chain recombines TRBV10-3 with TRBJ2-3; the D is unclear. The germline gives CDR1 ENHRY, CDR2 SYGVKD. The V end was cut by 0 bases, the J end by 1 base, with 5 bases between. The CDR3 has 14 amino acids. This CDR3 is CAISESLGTDTQYF. Here the CDR3 DNA reads TGTGCCATCAGTGAGTCCCTAGGCACAGATACGCAGTATTTT.

V is TRBV9 and J is TRBJ2-5; TRBD2 matches at 12 bases. The CDR3 totals 19 residues. Germline CDR1 SGDLS, CDR2 YYNGEE. The ends lost 4 bases at V and 2 bases at J; junction bases unmatched: 15. The CDR3 sequence: CASSPGGLAGGPLQETQYF. DNA for the CDR3: TGTGCCAGCAGCCCTGGGGGCCTAGCGGGGGGGCCCCTACAAGAGACCCAGTACTTC.

This chain links TRBV12-3 or TRBV12-4 with TRBJ2-4; TRBD1 matches 7 bases. V shed 5 bases and J 4 bases; nucleotides not matched to a gene: 2. The CDR3 is 13 amino acids. The CDR3: CASSRDSKNIQYF. DNA for the CDR3: TGTGCCAGCAGTAGGGACAGTAAAAACATTCAGTACTTC.

This clonotype was counted between two and nine times. This chain uses TRBV7-2 with TRBJ2-5, with 10 bases identical to TRBD2. Losses at the gene ends were 5 bases for V and 8 bases for J; bases not matched to a gene: 14. Germline CDR1 reads SGHTA; CDR2 reads FQGNSA. This CDR3 is built from 16 residues. In DNA form, the CDR3 reads TGTGCCAGCAGCCCCTCGATTTTAGCGGGGGGCCTTACCCAGTACTTC. It is translated as CASSPSILAGGLTQYF. Filled out from reference TRBV7-2 and TRBJ2-5, the complete variable domain reads GAGVSQSPSNKVTEKGKDVELRCDPISGHTALYWYRQSLGQGLEFLIYFQGNSAPDKSGLPSDRFSAERTGGSVSTLTIQRTQQEDSAVYLCASSPSILAGGLTQYFGPGTRLLVL.

This rearrangement joins TRBV7-2 to TRBJ2-2; TRBD1 agrees at 7 bases. This CDR3 spans 15 amino acids. Germline V lookup: CDR1 SGHTA, CDR2 FQGNSA. Trimming took 5 bases from V and 0 from J; bases not matched to a gene: 3. CDR3 sequence: CASSRGQTNTGELFF. The CDR3 DNA is TGTGCCAGCAGCAGGGGACAGACGAACACCGGGGAGCTGTTTTTT.

Only a few counts were recorded for this clonotype. The chain employs TRBV20-1 and TRBJ1-4, with 10 nucleotides matching TRBD1. Germline values: CDR1 DFQATT, CDR2 SNEGSKA (reference sequence). Trimming cost V 6 bases and J 8 bases; bases outside gene matches: 9. The CDR3 length is 14 residues. The CDR3 nucleotides are TGCAGTGCCCTCGTGCCGGGACAGGGGGAAAAACTGTTTTTT. Translating gives CSALVPGQGEKLFF.

This clonotype turned up a few times. This chain connects TRBV27 to TRBJ1-1; D call uncertain. With 3 bases removed from V and 0 bases from J, the gap between germline ends came to 11 bases. Germline V gene lookup returns CDR1 MNHEY and CDR2 SMNVEV (reference sequence). The CDR3 runs to 15 residues. The CDR3 region is CASSFSIFLNTEAFF. In DNA, the CDR3 is TGTGCCAGCAGTTTTTCGATTTTCCTGAACACTGAAGCTTTCTTT.

The chain is built from TRBV6-1 and TRBJ1-4; no firm D call. Between the trimmed V and J ends, which lost 4 bases and 4 bases, there was a span of 10 bases. Germline lookup yields CDR1 MNHNS and CDR2 SASEGT. This CDR3 is 14 amino acids long. The CDR3 spells CASSVQMINEKLFF. CDR3 nucleotide sequence: TGTGCCAGCAGTGTACAGATGATTAATGAAAAACTGTTTTTT.

The rearrangement uses TRBV5-1 and TRBJ2-7; no clear D gene. Trimming pared 5 bases from V and 2 bases from J, leaving 14 bases between. Germline CDR1 and CDR2: SGHRS and YFSETQ. CDR3 length: 14 residues. For the CDR3, the DNA is TGCGCCAGCAGTCTTACCTTCGGGCCCTACGAGCAGTACTTC. It encodes CASSLTFGPYEQYF. The full variable domain, rest sourced from reference TRBV5-1 and TRBJ2-7, is KAGVTQTPRYLIKTRGQQVTLSCSPISGHRSVSWYQQTPGQGLQFLFEYFSETQRNKGNFPGRFSGRQFSNSRSEMNVSTLELGDSALYLCASSLTFGPYEQYFGPGTRLTVT.

The rearrangement links TRBV19 to TRBJ2-2; a possible D gene is TRBD1 (6 bases). Germline V CDR1 and CDR2: LNHDA, SQIVND (reference sequence). Trimming removed 6 bases from V and 1 base from J, with 12 bases in between. The CDR3 sequence is 15 residues long. The chain's CDR3 is CASRTGTQNTGELFF. As DNA, the CDR3 is TGTGCCAGTAGAACCGGGACACAGAACACCGGGGAGCTGTTTTTT.

The gene calls are TRBV11-2 and TRBJ1-1, with D possibly TRBD1 on 5 matching bases. V lost 7 bases, J lost 0 bases, and 24 bases lay in between. This CDR3 region has 18 residues. Germline assignment: CDR1 SGHAT and CDR2 FQNNGV. CDR3 in DNA: TGTGCCAGCACCTCCGGAGAGGGTCCCTGGGGGGTGAACACTGAAGCTTTCTTT. Encoded protein: CASTSGEGPWGVNTEAFF.

This clonotype came up many times. The rearrangement uses TRBV7-8 and TRBJ2-5; D gene ambiguous. CDR3 length equals 15 residues. Trimming shortened V by 2 bases and J by 5 bases, and 15 bases separated the two germline ends. From germline, CDR1 is SGHVS and CDR2 FQNEAQ. The CDR3 sequence is CASSLMDGTGETQYF. CDR3 DNA: TGTGCCAGCAGCTTAATGGACGGAACTGGGGAGACCCAGTACTTC.

On this clonotype: This may come from a read error, since a much larger clone is one base off. The gene calls are TRBV13 and TRBJ1-3; 10 bases map to TRBD1. Germline-derived CDR1 and CDR2 are PRHDT and FYEKMQ (reference sequence). This CDR3 has 16 residues. CDR3: CASSRAGTGAGNTKYF. Here the CDR3 DNA reads TGTGCCAGCAGCCGAGCCGGGACAGGGGCAGGAAACACCAAATATTTT.

This clonotype was picked up many times. CDR3 bases: TGTGCCAGCAGTTTTTCCAGGTCCTACGAGCAGTACTTC. Encoded protein: CASSFSRSYEQYF. This chain connects TRBV12-3 or TRBV12-4 to TRBJ2-7, with D hard to call. Trimming removed 3 bases from V and 1 base from J, with 7 bases in between. The CDR3 runs 13 residues.

The V call is TRBV11-3, the J call TRBJ2-3; D is possibly TRBD1 or TRBD2 (5 bases each). Trimming removed 4 bases at V and 4 bases at J, with 12 bases between. This CDR3 spans 14 amino acids. Germline CDR1 reads SGHNT; CDR2 reads YENEEA. CDR3 coding DNA: TGTGCCAGCAGCTCGGGACCTACCCCAGATACGCAGTATTTT. This sequence encodes CASSSGPTPDTQYF.

This clonotype has more than one count but fewer than ten. The rearrangement uses TRBV7-3 and TRBJ1-6; possible D gene TRBD1, 5 bases. CDR3 size: 14 residues. Trimming left V 4 bases short and J 9 bases short, with 13 bases between. The V gene's germline CDR1 is SGHTA and CDR2 FQGTGA. This CDR3 is CASSSVAGSSPLHF. The DNA of the CDR3 is TGTGCCAGCAGCTCCGTGGCAGGGAGTTCACCCCTCCACTTT.

The chain recombines TRBV9 with TRBJ2-5, with 7 bases identical to TRBD2. Germline lookup yields CDR1 SGDLS and CDR2 YYNGEE. This CDR3 contains 18 residues. V gave up 3 bases and J gave up 5 bases; unmatched junction bases: 19. CDR3 residues: CASSARGLGGGSWETQYF. CDR3 sequence (DNA): TGTGCCAGCAGCGCTCGGGGACTTGGCGGGGGAAGCTGGGAGACCCAGTACTTC.

This clonotype was observed a few times. The CDR3 reads CASSLPGDNSPLHF. The DNA of the CDR3 is TGCGCCAGCAGCTTGCCAGGAGATAATTCACCCCTCCACTTT. J is TRBJ1-6 and V is TRBV5-1; no clear D gene. The CDR3 length is 14 residues. V lost 1 base and J 5 bases, leaving 7 bases between the germline ends. The germline V gene encodes CDR1 SGHRS and CDR2 YFSETQ.

Here the CDR3 DNA reads TGCAGTGCTCCCCGGGCCCGTGATGAGACCCAGTACTTC. As protein: CSAPRARDETQYF. The V and J genes are TRBV20-1 and TRBJ2-5; D is unclear. The CDR3 runs to 13 residues. Germline V gives CDR1 DFQATT, CDR2 SNEGSKA (reference sequence). The germline V and J ends were trimmed by 5 bases and 5 bases, with 15 bases remaining between them.

This chain connects TRBV20-1 to TRBJ2-2; 10 positions match TRBD1. CDR1 and CDR2 (germline): DFQATT, SNEGSKA (reference sequence). The CDR3 extends over 16 amino acids. Losses at the gene ends were 1 base for V and 3 bases for J; bases not matched to a gene: 5. The CDR3 coding sequence is TGCAGTGCTAGAGGCCCCGGGACAGGGGACACCGGGGAGCTGTTTTTT. Protein: CSARGPGTGDTGELFF.

The chain has TRBV5-1 and TRBJ1-1, with D perhaps TRBD1 (5 bases). Trimming removed 4 bases from V and 9 bases from J, with 25 bases in between. The CDR3 is 16 amino acids. Germline CDR1 is SGHRS and CDR2 is YFSETQ. The CDR3, as DNA: TGCGCCAGCAGCATAACTTCTTTGGGACCCGCAATGAAAGCTTTCTTT. It is translated as CASSITSLGPAMKAFF. The whole variable domain, filled in from reference TRBV5-1 and TRBJ1-1, reads KAGVTQTPRYLIKTRGQQVTLSCSPISGHRSVSWYQQTPGQGLQFLFEYFSETQRNKGNFPGRFSGRQFSNSRSEMNVSTLELGDSALYLCASSITSLGPAMKAFFGQGTRLTVV.

This clonotype has only a few counts. The chain joins TRBV5-6 to TRBJ2-3; 7 bases agree with TRBD2. The CDR3 has 17 amino acids. The trim removed 4 bases at V and 3 bases at J, leaving 14 bases unmatched. CDR1 and CDR2 from the germline V gene are SGHDT and YYEEEE. The CDR3 loop is CASSPRGAGVKTDTQYF. The CDR3 nucleotides read TGTGCCAGCAGCCCACGGGGCGCGGGGGTTAAAACAGATACGCAGTATTTT.

This clonotype showed up just a few times. The chain recombines TRBV7-3 with TRBJ1-1; 8 bases align to TRBD1. The CDR3 runs to 17 residues. Looked up from germline, CDR1 is SGHTA and CDR2 is FQGTGA. With 4 bases clipped from V and 3 bases from J, the junction kept 13 bases outside the gene matches. CDR3 DNA: TGTGCCAGCAGCTCGAGACCACCAGACAGGGGAGACACTGAAGCTTTCTTT. As protein: CASSSRPPDRGDTEAFF.

This clonotype was seen at least ten times. The V call is TRBV7-8, the J call TRBJ1-5; D remains ambiguous. The CDR3 is 15 residues long. V lost 5 bases and J lost 0, with 11 bases in between. CDR1 SGHVS and CDR2 FQNEAQ come from the germline V gene. The CDR3 DNA follows: TGTGCCAGCAGCCCGAAGCCGGATAGCAATCAGCCCCAGCATTTT. It codes for CASSPKPDSNQPQHF.

A few counts support this clonotype. The genes are TRBV24-1 and TRBJ2-1; D is ambiguous. Germline V CDR1 and CDR2: KGHDR, SFDVKD. There are 13 residues in the CDR3. V lost 5 bases, J lost 6 bases, and 10 bases lay in between. CDR3 amino acids: CATSVGSINEQFF. Written as DNA, the CDR3 is TGTGCCACCAGTGTGGGCAGCATCAATGAGCAGTTCTTC.

This clonotype was seen more than once but under ten times. The chain carries TRBV7-9 and TRBJ2-3; D tentatively fits TRBD1 or TRBD2 (6 bases each). Germline values: CDR1 SEHNR, CDR2 FQNEAQ (reference sequence). The CDR3 loop spans 17 amino acids. V lost 5 bases and J 1 base, leaving 19 bases between the germline ends. DNA for the CDR3: TGTGCCAGCAGCCACAGAGGAGGGGGGCCTCGCACAGATACGCAGTATTTT. Translated, it gives CASSHRGGGPRTDTQYF.

This clonotype appeared a few times. The chain has TRBV9 and TRBJ2-1; a weak D match, TRBD2 (6 bases). CDR3 length: 14 residues. Trimming cost V 3 bases and J 6 bases, with 13 bases left between them. CDR1 and CDR2 from the germline V gene are SGDLS and YYNGEE. The chain's CDR3 is CASSDGGDFNEQFF. CDR3 DNA sequence: TGTGCCAGCAGCGATGGCGGGGACTTCAATGAGCAGTTCTTC.

This clonotype was seen more than once but under ten times. The chain couples TRBV20-1 to TRBJ2-3, with 14 bases matching TRBD2. CDR3 length: 17 amino acids. The V segment lost 0 bases and the J segment 3 bases; nucleotides outside the gene matches: 5. Germline CDR1 and CDR2: DFQATT and SNEGSKA (reference sequence). CDR3 nucleotide sequence: TGCAGTGCTAGAGATCCGGGGACTAGCGGGGGAACAGATACGCAGTATTTT. Protein sequence: CSARDPGTSGGTDTQYF.

The rearrangement joins TRBV20-1 to TRBJ2-7; a weak D match, TRBD1 (6 bases). Trimming left V 5 bases short and J 1 base short, with 15 bases between. This CDR3 is built from 14 residues. Looked up from germline, CDR1 is DFQATT and CDR2 is SNEGSKA (reference sequence). The CDR3 spells CSASNVGQSYEQYV. The CDR3 nucleotides read TGCAGTGCTTCCAACGTTGGACAGTCCTACGAGCAGTACGTC.

The rearrangement joins TRBV9 to TRBJ2-3, with 9 bases identical to TRBD2. This CDR3 comprises 14 residues. The V gene's germline CDR1 is SGDLS and CDR2 YYNGEE. Trimming removed 6 bases from V and 3 bases from J; junction bases left unmatched: 5. CDR3: CASKGGGGTDTQYF. CDR3 nucleotides: TGTGCCAGCAAGGGCGGGGGGGGGACAGATACGCAGTATTTT.